This TCR beta chain was profiled in a study of OX40 agonist ivuxolimab in advanced cancers. Turning to the study itself: Dose-escalation cases comprised hepatocellular carcinoma, melanoma, renal cell or head and neck cancer.

For this clone: Antigen specificity is unknown.

V was shortened by 6 bases and J by 6 bases, with 20 bases between the two germline ends. Germline CDR1 is MNHEY and CDR2 is SMNVEV (reference sequence). This CDR3 is built from 16 residues. Assay: immunoSEQ multiplex PCR; the TCRdb copy retains only in-frame clones and omits some. The sample yields around 69,000 clones, 65% to 90% seen once. Study-wide results and caveats: Some patients without response likewise showed low normalized clonal expansion.

The J gene is TRBJ2-2, the V gene TRBV27; tentatively, D is TRBD2 (6 bases). The sample consisted of CD4+ or CD8+ T cells sorted from blood, taken in a trial of the OX40 agonist ivuxolimab. This sequence originates from an adult with an advanced solid tumor such as melanoma, head and neck, liver or kidney cancer. CDR3 sequence reads: CASRQLITGVSGELFF. The CDR3 DNA reads as TGTGCCAGCAGACAGTTAATAACGGGAGTTTCCGGGGAGCTGTTTTTT.